This TCR beta chain was captured in a study of blood T cell repertoires in COVID-19. V lost 9 bases, J lost 5 bases, and 2 bases stayed unmatched. The CDR3 extends over 13 amino acids. CDR1 KGHDR and CDR2 SFDVKD come from the germline V gene. The table came from immunoSEQ multiplex PCR; TCRdb's copy has only in-frame clones and leaves some out. The data contain over 250,000 clones, 88% of them singletons. This TCR derives from a woman aged 35 to 49 who had recovered from COVID-19. Material: peripheral blood. This chain joins TRBV24-1 and TRBJ2-3; TRBD2 agrees at 12 bases. This CDR3 is CATPTSGRDTQYF. The CDR3 nucleotides are TGTGCCACCCCGACTAGCGGGAGAGATACGCAGTATTTT.